Sequencing of this T cell receptor (beta chain) was carried out in a study of T-cell memory formation after mild COVID-19. TCRdb ran MiXCR on the 5' RACE reads and lists one entry per CDR3 protein. In the table there are about 33,000 distinct CDR3 sequences, approximately 21% of which are singletons. For this clonotype: The antigen remains undetermined.

Study outcomes and limitations: CD4+ contracting clones were mainly CM and EM; CD8+ ones, EMRA.

The CDR3 is made up of 14 amino acids. Per germline, CDR1 MGHRA and CDR2 YSYEKL. The V and J ends lost 4 bases and 0 bases respectively, with 9 bases between them. The TCR was taken from an adult who had mild COVID-19 (a few samples of this study predate the infection). Cell type and time point are not known. Sequencing was done on a sample of PBMCs or a T cell subset sorted from them (not recorded which). The chain links TRBV4-1 to TRBJ1-1; TRBD1 might be the D (6 bases). Here the CDR3 reads CASSLRQVNTEAFF. Written as DNA, the CDR3 is TGCGCCAGCAGCCTAAGACAGGTGAACACTGAAGCTTTCTTT.